This TCR beta chain stems from a study of T cells after yellow fever vaccination. About the research overall: For low cell numbers, libraries were made with SMART-Seq v4 Ultra Low Input.

The authors made TCR cDNA by 5'RACE template switching, adding a universal primer site and UMIs. One entry per CDR3 protein results from TCRdb running MiXCR on the 5' RACE reads. The repertoire holds 120,000 or so distinct CDR3 sequences, roughly 15% seen once, with 43% in the top ten. In regard to this clonotype: Its matching antigen is unknown.

Study-level results: Subsequent booster samples again held most clones from primary vaccination (around 96% CD4, 85% to 90% CD8). There was a possibility that FACS-sorted repertoires contained abundant clonotypes contaminating from the bulk population.

V lost 1 base to trimming and J lost 4 bases, with 10 bases between them. The V gene's germline CDR1 is SGHVS and CDR2 FNYEAQ. The CDR3 loop spans 14 amino acids. The sequence came from a man aged 18 to 30 who received the YFV17D yellow fever vaccine. The rearrangement joins TRBV7-6 to TRBJ2-5; no clear D. This sample comprised CD8+ T cells sorted from PBMCs, obtained 5 days after the yellow fever booster vaccination. The CDR3 nucleotides read TGTGCCAGCAGCTTAGTAGGCAGTGGAGAGACCCAGTACTTC. This translates into CASSLVGSGETQYF.